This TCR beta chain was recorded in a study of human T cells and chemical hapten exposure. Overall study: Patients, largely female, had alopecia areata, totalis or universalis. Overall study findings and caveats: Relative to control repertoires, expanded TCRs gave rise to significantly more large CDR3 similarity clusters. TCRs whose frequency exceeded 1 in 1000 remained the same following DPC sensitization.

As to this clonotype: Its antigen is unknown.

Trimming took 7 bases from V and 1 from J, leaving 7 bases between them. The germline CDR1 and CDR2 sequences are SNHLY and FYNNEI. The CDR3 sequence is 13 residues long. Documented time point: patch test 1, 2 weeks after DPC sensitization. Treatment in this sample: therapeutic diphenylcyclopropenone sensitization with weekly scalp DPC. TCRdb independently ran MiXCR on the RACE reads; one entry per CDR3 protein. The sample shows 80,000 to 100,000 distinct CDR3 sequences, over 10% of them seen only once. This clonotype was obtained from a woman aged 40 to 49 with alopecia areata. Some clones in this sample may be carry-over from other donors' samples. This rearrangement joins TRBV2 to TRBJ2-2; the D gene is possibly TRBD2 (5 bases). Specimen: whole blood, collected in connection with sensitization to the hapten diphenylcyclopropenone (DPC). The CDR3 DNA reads TGTGCCAGCACGGAGGAGAACACCGGGGAGCTGTTTTTT. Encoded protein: CASTEENTGELFF.